This is a list of T cell receptor beta chains from one sample in a study of T cell changes during pregnancy in multiple sclerosis. Using immunoSEQ multiplex PCR, the repertoire was profiled, and TCRdb retains in-frame clones only, with some absent. The sample holds fewer than 45,000 clones, nearly 90% seen once. The sample consisted of CD4+ T cells from peripheral blood mononuclear cells, taken in the first trimester of pregnancy. Source of these receptors: a female donor with multiple sclerosis, enrolled in a pregnancy study. Both conserved end residues are part of each CDR3. The order of the fields is J gene, clone size, V gene, D gene, CDR3 DNA, CDR3 protein. A D gene is named only where the DNA matches it firmly. A clone size is listed for some rows: how often the clone was seen (once, few, many), or a class if it is expanded.

J: TRBJ1-1
size: .
V: TRBV4-2
D: .
DNA: TGTGCCAGCAGCCAAGAGGACAGAAACACTGAAGCTTTCTTT
CDR3: CASSQEDRNTEAFF

J: TRBJ2-1
size: .
V: TRBV6-5
D: TRBD1
DNA: TGTGCCAGCACCAGGGGACAGGGGGTTTACAATGAGCAGTTCTTC
CDR3: CASTRGQGVYNEQFF

J: TRBJ1-2
size: once
V: TRBV5-1
D: .
DNA: TGCGCCAGCAGCTTGGAGGGGGGGGCCCTCGGGGGCTACACCTTC
CDR3: CASSLEGGALGGYTF

J: TRBJ2-5
size: .
V: TRBV14
D: TRBD1
DNA: TGTGCCAGCAGCCAACTAGAGTTCGACAGGGGAGAGACCCAGTACTTC
CDR3: CASSQLEFDRGETQYF

J: TRBJ1-5
size: .
V: TRBV29-1
D: .
DNA: TGCAGCGTTCGGGGGGGAGGTCAGCCCCAGCATTTT
CDR3: CSVRGGGQPQHF

J: TRBJ1-1
size: .
V: TRBV6-1
D: .
DNA: TGTGCCAGCAGTGACAGGGAGGCCCATTGGAACACTGAAGCTTTCTTT
CDR3: CASSDREAHWNTEAFF

J: TRBJ2-4
size: once
V: TRBV7-3
D: .
DNA: TGTGCCAGCAGCCCCCGGGTAAACGAAGCCAAAAACATTCAGTACTTC
CDR3: CASSPRVNEAKNIQYF

J: TRBJ2-7
size: .
V: TRBV27
D: TRBD1
DNA: TGTGCCAGCAGTTTAAGGCAGGGGGCCTACGAGCAGTACTTC
CDR3: CASSLRQGAYEQYF

J: TRBJ2-1
size: .
V: TRBV4-2
D: .
DNA: TGTGCCAGCAGCCAGCCCCAGGGCTTTTATGAGCAGTTCTTC
CDR3: CASSQPQGFYEQFF

J: TRBJ2-5
size: once
V: TRBV6-5
D: TRBD2
DNA: TGTGCCAGCAGTATAGCGGGAGGAGAGACCCAGTACTTC
CDR3: CASSIAGGETQYF

J: TRBJ1-5
size: .
V: TRBV30
D: .
DNA: TGTGCCTGGAGTGTACTCGGAGGGGATCAGCCCCAGCATTTT
CDR3: CAWSVLGGDQPQHF

J: TRBJ2-2
size: .
V: TRBV25-1
D: TRBD1
DNA: TGTGCCAGCAGTTTAGACAGGGATCACGGGGAGCTGTTTTTT
CDR3: CASSLDRDHGELFF

J: TRBJ2-7
size: .
V: TRBV5-1
D: TRBD1
DNA: TGCGCCAGCAGCCCATTACAGGGGGCTATGGACGAGCAGTACTTC
CDR3: CASSPLQGAMDEQYF

J: TRBJ2-3
size: .
V: TRBV9
D: .
DNA: TGTGCCAGCAGCTCTAGCACAGATACGCAGTATTTT
CDR3: CASSSSTDTQYF

J: TRBJ2-2
size: .
V: TRBV2
D: TRBD1
DNA: TGTGCCAGCAGGGGGACAGGGGGGCGGACCGGGGAGCTGTTTTTT
CDR3: CASRGTGGRTGELFF

J: TRBJ2-5
size: .
V: TRBV5-1
D: .
DNA: TGCGCCAGCAGCTTGGCCGGGAGGGTACAGGGGGAGACCCAGTACTTC
CDR3: CASSLAGRVQGETQYF

J: TRBJ1-2
size: .
V: TRBV4-2
D: .
DNA: TGTGCCAGCAGCCATCCTGGTGGGGTCAAGGGGTATGGCTACACCTTC
CDR3: CASSHPGGVKGYGYTF

J: TRBJ1-1
size: .
V: TRBV2
D: TRBD1
DNA: TGTGCCAGCAGTGTTGACAGGGTAACTGAAGCTTTCTTT
CDR3: CASSVDRVTEAFF

J: TRBJ2-5
size: once
V: TRBV30
D: .
DNA: TGTGCCTGGAGTGTACAGGCAGGGAACCAAGAGACCCAGTACTTC
CDR3: CAWSVQAGNQETQYF

J: TRBJ2-2
size: .
V: TRBV19
D: .
DNA: TGTGCCAGTAGTAACCACAGGACTACGAACACCGGGGAGCTGTTTTTT
CDR3: CASSNHRTTNTGELFF

J: TRBJ1-2
size: .
V: TRBV7-9
D: .
DNA: TGTGCCAGCAGCATCCGGGACTTCTATGGCTACACCTTC
CDR3: CASSIRDFYGYTF

J: TRBJ2-5
size: .
V: TRBV18
D: TRBD1
DNA: TGTGCCAGCTCACCTGGGGACAGACGTGGGACCCAGTACTTC
CDR3: CASSPGDRRGTQYF

J: TRBJ2-1
size: .
V: TRBV5-1
D: TRBD2
DNA: TGCGCCAGCAGCTCCAGCGGGGGGGCACACAATGAGCAGTTCTTC
CDR3: CASSSSGGAHNEQFF

J: TRBJ1-1
size: .
V: TRBV10-2
D: TRBD1
DNA: TGCGCCAGCTTCCACGGACAGGGGATATGGCCTGAAGCTTTCTTT
CDR3: CASFHGQGIWPEAFF

J: TRBJ1-1
size: .
V: TRBV2
D: .
DNA: TGTGCCAGCAGTGAATCAGGGGCCATCTACACTGAAGCTTTCTTT
CDR3: CASSESGAIYTEAFF

J: TRBJ2-6
size: .
V: TRBV5-1
D: TRBD2
DNA: TGCGCCAGCAGCTTGGCCAAAGCGGGGAACTCTGGGGCCAACGTCCTGACTTTC
CDR3: CASSLAKAGNSGANVLTF

J: TRBJ2-7
size: .
V: TRBV30
D: .
DNA: TGTGCCTGGAGTTTACAGCCCCTAAACGACGAGCAGTACTTC
CDR3: CAWSLQPLNDEQYF

J: TRBJ2-3
size: .
V: TRBV27
D: .
DNA: TGTGCCAGCAGCCCGACTACCACAGATACGCAGTATTTT
CDR3: CASSPTTTDTQYF

J: TRBJ2-3
size: .
V: TRBV19
D: .
DNA: TGTGCCAGTATGAGGACTCACACAGATACGCAGTATTTT
CDR3: CASMRTHTDTQYF

J: TRBJ1-2
size: .
V: TRBV5-6
D: TRBD1
DNA: TGTGCCAGCAGCGTGACAGGGGTGAGACCTGGCTACACCTTC
CDR3: CASSVTGVRPGYTF

J: TRBJ1-3
size: .
V: TRBV30
D: TRBD1
DNA: TGTGCCTGGAGCCCCCCGGGACAGGGGACTTACGGAAACACCATATATTTT
CDR3: CAWSPPGQGTYGNTIYF

J: TRBJ2-3
size: .
V: TRBV7-2
D: TRBD2
DNA: TGTGCCAGCCTAGCGGGGGGGCCTTTAGATACGCAGTATTTT
CDR3: CASLAGGPLDTQYF

J: TRBJ2-7
size: once
V: TRBV19
D: TRBD1
DNA: TGTGCCAGTAGACCCACAGGACAGGGGGTTTGGTACGAGCAGTACTTC
CDR3: CASRPTGQGVWYEQYF

J: TRBJ2-7
size: .
V: TRBV30
D: TRBD1
DNA: TGTGCCTGGGGGGGACAGGGACTATACGAGCAGTACTTC
CDR3: CAWGGQGLYEQYF

J: TRBJ2-3
size: .
V: TRBV5-1
D: TRBD2
DNA: TGCGCCAGCTCCATGGGGGGGTACACAGATACGCAGTATTTT
CDR3: CASSMGGYTDTQYF

J: TRBJ1-1
size: .
V: TRBV27
D: .
DNA: TGTGCCAGCAGCGACAGGACTGAAGCTTTCTTT
CDR3: CASSDRTEAFF

J: TRBJ1-6
size: .
V: TRBV6-5
D: .
DNA: TGTGCCAGCAGTTACACCTCTCGGGGGAAGGGTTCACCCCTCCACTTT
CDR3: CASSYTSRGKGSPLHF

J: TRBJ2-2
size: .
V: TRBV14
D: TRBD2
DNA: TGTGCCAGCAGTTCAATAGCGGGAGGGACCGGGGAGCTGTTTTTT
CDR3: CASSSIAGGTGELFF

J: TRBJ1-6
size: .
V: TRBV19
D: TRBD1
DNA: TGTGCCAGTAGTATTCGACAGGGTAGCCGTTCACCCCTCCACTTT
CDR3: CASSIRQGSRSPLHF

J: TRBJ1-3
size: once
V: TRBV4-3
D: TRBD1
DNA: TGCGCCAGCAGCCAAGATCAGAACAGGGGGTGGAACACCATATATTTT
CDR3: CASSQDQNRGWNTIYF

J: TRBJ1-2
size: .
V: TRBV9
D: .
DNA: TGTGCCAGCAGCGTAGTTTACGGGGAGAGGGCTGGCTACACCTTC
CDR3: CASSVVYGERAGYTF

J: TRBJ2-7
size: once
V: TRBV18
D: TRBD2
DNA: TGTGCCAGCTCACCACCGGCGGGAGCCGCCTACGAGCAGTACTTC
CDR3: CASSPPAGAAYEQYF

J: TRBJ2-5
size: .
V: TRBV11-2
D: TRBD1
DNA: TGTGCCAGCAGCTTAGGCAGGGGGCGACGAGAGACCCAGTACTTC
CDR3: CASSLGRGRRETQYF

J: TRBJ1-6
size: few
V: TRBV7-8
D: .
DNA: TGTGCCAGCAGCTTAGCGGGAGGGACCGGCAATTCACCCCTCCACTTT
CDR3: CASSLAGGTGNSPLHF